The rows below give T cell receptor beta chains drawn from one sample of a study of blood T cell repertoires in COVID-19. Assay: immunoSEQ multiplex PCR; the TCRdb copy retains only in-frame clones and omits some. This table has 140,000 to 150,000 clones, roughly 90% appearing once. The sample consisted of PBMCs or T cells enriched from blood (not recorded which). These receptors were obtained from a woman under 40 with acute COVID-19. The CDR3 runs from the conserved cysteine through the conserved F or W. The order of the fields is D gene, J gene, V gene, clone size, CDR3 DNA, CDR3 protein. D genes are given only for firm matches. Some rows have no size entry. The others give once, few or many, or a class for an expanded clone.

D: TRBD2; J: TRBJ2-3; V: TRBV11-2; size: -; DNA: TGTGCCAGCAGCTTAACTAGCGGGGTTAGCACAGATACGCAGTATTTT; CDR3: CASSLTSGVSTDTQYF
D: -; J: TRBJ2-1; V: TRBV7-9; size: -; DNA: TGTGCCAGCAGCCCCTCGTATGAGCAGTTCTTC; CDR3: CASSPSYEQFF
D: TRBD1; J: TRBJ1-3; V: TRBV7-2; size: -; DNA: TGTGCCAGCAGCCCCTGGTTAGACAGGGATGGAAACACCATATATTTT; CDR3: CASSPWLDRDGNTIYF
D: -; J: TRBJ1-4; V: TRBV4-1; size: -; DNA: TGCGCCAGCAGCCAAGCCAGGGGTGAAAAACTGTTTTTT; CDR3: CASSQARGEKLFF
D: TRBD2; J: TRBJ2-3; V: TRBV20-1; size: once; DNA: TGCAGTGCTAGTCTAGCGGCCACAGATACGCAGTATTTT; CDR3: CSASLAATDTQYF
D: TRBD1; J: TRBJ2-7; V: TRBV29-1; size: once; DNA: TGCAGCGGGGACAGGGGGCGCGAGCAGTACTTC; CDR3: CSGDRGREQYF
D: -; J: TRBJ2-5; V: TRBV3-1/TRBV3-2; size: -; DNA: TGTGCCAGCGGCAGGGGCGGGGAGACCCAGTACTTC; CDR3: CASGRGGETQYF
D: -; J: TRBJ1-1; V: TRBV5-1; size: -; DNA: TGCGCCAGCAGCTTGGCAGGGGAAACCTGGAACACTGAAGCTTTCTTT; CDR3: CASSLAGETWNTEAFF
D: -; J: TRBJ1-5; V: TRBV28; size: -; DNA: TGTGCCAGCAGTCCCGATCAGCCCCAGCATTTT; CDR3: CASSPDQPQHF
D: -; J: TRBJ2-2; V: TRBV28; size: -; DNA: TGTGCCAGCAGTCCACCCCTAACCGGGGAGCTGTTTTTT; CDR3: CASSPPLTGELFF
D: TRBD1; J: TRBJ1-5; V: TRBV6-1; size: -; DNA: TGTGCCAGCAGTGGTAGGGACAGCCGAAGAGTTGATGACAATCAGCCCCAGCATTTT; CDR3: CASSGRDSRRVDDNQPQHF
D: -; J: TRBJ2-2; V: TRBV9; size: once; DNA: TGTGCCAGCAGCCCCGCTCCGGGAGTAAAGCGAAGCGCGAACACCGGGGAGCTGTTTTTT; CDR3: CASSPAPGVKRSANTGELFF
D: -; J: TRBJ2-1; V: TRBV5-5; size: -; DNA: TGTGCCAGCAGCCCCTGGGTAGGACGGGGTCTCAATGAGCAGTTCTTC; CDR3: CASSPWVGRGLNEQFF
D: TRBD2; J: TRBJ2-1; V: TRBV5-1; size: -; DNA: TGCGCCAGCAGCACCAGCGGGGGCTCCTACAATGAGCAGTTCTTC; CDR3: CASSTSGGSYNEQFF
D: TRBD1; J: TRBJ1-2; V: TRBV19; size: -; DNA: TGTGCCAGTAGTATTGGGCCGGGACAGGGACTCGGCTACACCTTC; CDR3: CASSIGPGQGLGYTF
D: -; J: TRBJ2-3; V: TRBV7-9; size: once; DNA: TGTGCCAGCAGCCACCTGGGATTGACAGGCACAGATACGCAGTATTTT; CDR3: CASSHLGLTGTDTQYF
D: TRBD1; J: TRBJ1-2; V: TRBV28; size: -; DNA: TGTGCCAGCAGTCCGCGGGACAGACTCCATGGCTACACCTTC; CDR3: CASSPRDRLHGYTF
D: TRBD2; J: TRBJ2-3; V: TRBV9; size: -; DNA: TGTGCCAGCAGCGTACCGCTAGCGGGAGGGTCAGATACGCAGTATTTT; CDR3: CASSVPLAGGSDTQYF
D: -; J: TRBJ2-5; V: TRBV6-2/TRBV6-3; size: -; DNA: TGTGCCAGCAGTTACGATCCTAGCGAGTTCTGGGAGACCCAGTACTTC; CDR3: CASSYDPSEFWETQYF
D: -; J: TRBJ1-1; V: TRBV29-1; size: -; DNA: TGCAGTACAGATCCAGCTTTCTTT; CDR3: CSTDPAFF
D: TRBD2; J: TRBJ2-3; V: TRBV28; size: -; DNA: TGTGCCAGCAGTTTATTCGGGGGAGGGCCAACAGATACGCAGTATTTT; CDR3: CASSLFGGGPTDTQYF
D: -; J: TRBJ1-3; V: TRBV10-3; size: -; DNA: TGTGCCATCCGACAGAGCAGCTCTGGAAACACCATATATTTT; CDR3: CAIRQSSSGNTIYF
D: -; J: TRBJ2-2; V: TRBV6-5; size: -; DNA: TGTGCCAGCAGTTTACTAAACACCGGGGAGCTGTTTTTT; CDR3: CASSLLNTGELFF
D: -; J: TRBJ1-5; V: TRBV13; size: -; DNA: TGTGCCAGCAGCTTGGGCCCCCAGCCCCAGCATTTT; CDR3: CASSLGPQPQHF
D: -; J: TRBJ1-2; V: TRBV4-3; size: -; DNA: TGCGCCAGCAGCCGGCAGGGTTGGGATGGCTACACCTTC; CDR3: CASSRQGWDGYTF
D: TRBD1; J: TRBJ1-2; V: TRBV28; size: once; DNA: TGTGCCAGCAGTACTCCCTGGGGGGACAGCCATAACTATGGCTACACCTTC; CDR3: CASSTPWGDSHNYGYTF
D: TRBD2; J: TRBJ2-7; V: TRBV27; size: -; DNA: TGTGCCAGCGGACTAGCGGGAGGGCCAAACTACGAGCAGTACTTC; CDR3: CASGLAGGPNYEQYF
D: -; J: TRBJ2-3; V: TRBV5-1; size: once; DNA: TGCGCCAGCAGCTTACCCGCGGGTAGCACAGATACGCAGTATTTT; CDR3: CASSLPAGSTDTQYF
D: TRBD2; J: TRBJ2-2; V: TRBV5-1; size: -; DNA: TGCGCCAGCAGCGACTCGGGAGGCACCGGGGAGCTGTTTTTT; CDR3: CASSDSGGTGELFF
D: TRBD1; J: TRBJ2-5; V: TRBV2; size: -; DNA: TGTGCCAGCAGCGTTGACAGGGGGCGTAGGGAGACCCAGTACTTC; CDR3: CASSVDRGRRETQYF
D: -; J: TRBJ2-1; V: TRBV4-3; size: -; DNA: TGCGCCAGCAGCCAAGTGATAGGAGTCCCCCCCGATGAGCAGTTCTTC; CDR3: CASSQVIGVPPDEQFF
D: TRBD2; J: TRBJ2-2; V: TRBV7-9; size: -; DNA: TGTGCCAGCAGCTTAGGGGGGACTAGCAACACCGGGGAGCTGTTTTTT; CDR3: CASSLGGTSNTGELFF
D: -; J: TRBJ2-7; V: TRBV7-8; size: -; DNA: TGTGCCAGCAGCTTAGTTGCAGGGTTAGTCGGCGAGCAGTACTTC; CDR3: CASSLVAGLVGEQYF
D: -; J: TRBJ1-1; V: TRBV7-3; size: -; DNA: TGTGCCAGCAGCCTCCAGGGCCCGAACACTGAAGCTTTCTTT; CDR3: CASSLQGPNTEAFF
D: TRBD2; J: TRBJ2-3; V: TRBV7-3; size: -; DNA: TGTGCCAGCAGCTTAACCTCCGGGGGGATAAGCACAGATACGCAGTATTTT; CDR3: CASSLTSGGISTDTQYF
D: -; J: TRBJ1-2; V: TRBV30; size: -; DNA: TGTGCCTGGAGTGTACCTCCGGGGGGATCTGGCTACACCTTC; CDR3: CAWSVPPGGSGYTF
D: TRBD1; J: TRBJ2-7; V: TRBV5-1; size: -; DNA: TGCGCCAGCAGATCCACAGGGGGCGAGTACGAGCAGTACTTC; CDR3: CASRSTGGEYEQYF
D: -; J: TRBJ1-1; V: TRBV2; size: -; DNA: TGTGCCAGCAGTGAAGATTCGACTGAAGCTTTCTTT; CDR3: CASSEDSTEAFF
D: -; J: TRBJ2-4; V: TRBV7-2; size: -; DNA: TGTGCCAGCAGCCCAGCCGGGGGTGGCAAAAACATTCAGTACTTC; CDR3: CASSPAGGGKNIQYF
D: -; J: TRBJ2-5; V: TRBV27; size: -; DNA: TGTGCCAGCAGTTTCATACGAGGAGCGGTCCAAGAGACCCAGTACTTC; CDR3: CASSFIRGAVQETQYF
D: -; J: TRBJ1-2; V: TRBV28; size: -; DNA: TGTGCCAGCAGTTTGGGGCCGGGACTGAGGAATGGCTACACCTTC; CDR3: CASSLGPGLRNGYTF
D: TRBD1; J: TRBJ2-7; V: TRBV5-6; size: -; DNA: TGTGCCAGCAGCTTGGATGGCAGGGGGCAAATCGAGCAGTACTTC; CDR3: CASSLDGRGQIEQYF
D: TRBD1; J: TRBJ2-2; V: TRBV2; size: -; DNA: TGTGCCAGCAGGGGGGACAGGGTGACAGGGGAGCTGTTTTTT; CDR3: CASRGDRVTGELFF
D: TRBD1; J: TRBJ1-5; V: TRBV18; size: -; DNA: TGTGCCAGCTCACCGCAGGGGGGATCGGGGCAGCCCCAGCATTTT; CDR3: CASSPQGGSGQPQHF
D: -; J: TRBJ2-7; V: TRBV2; size: -; DNA: TGTGCCAGCAGTGAAGAGGCGGGGCAGCAGTACTTC; CDR3: CASSEEAGQQYF
D: TRBD1; J: TRBJ1-1; V: TRBV9; size: -; DNA: TGTGCCAGCAGCGTTTTGGGACAGGGCACTGAAGCTTTCTTT; CDR3: CASSVLGQGTEAFF
D: -; J: TRBJ2-7; V: TRBV14; size: -; DNA: TGTGCCAGCTCCCCCCAGGGTCTCGAGCAGTACTTC; CDR3: CASSPQGLEQYF
D: TRBD2; J: TRBJ2-7; V: TRBV28; size: -; DNA: TGTGCCAGCAGTTTATTACTAGCGGGAGAGACCTCCTACGAGCAGTACTTC; CDR3: CASSLLLAGETSYEQYF
D: TRBD2; J: TRBJ2-1; V: TRBV7-6; size: -; DNA: TGTGCCAGCAGCTTACAAGCGGGAGAAGGGCGAGAGCAGTTCTTC; CDR3: CASSLQAGEGREQFF
D: -; J: TRBJ1-4; V: TRBV6-5; size: -; DNA: TGTGCCAGCACCCGCAGGCCCAATGAAAAACTGTTTTTT; CDR3: CASTRRPNEKLFF
D: TRBD1; J: TRBJ1-2; V: TRBV15; size: -; DNA: TGTGCCACCAGCAGCAGGGACAGCCCCTCTAACTATGGCTACACCTTC; CDR3: CATSSRDSPSNYGYTF
D: -; J: TRBJ1-4; V: TRBV27; size: -; DNA: TGTGCCAGCAGTTACGGGTTAGATGAAAAACTGTTTTTT; CDR3: CASSYGLDEKLFF
D: -; J: TRBJ2-1; V: TRBV29-1; size: -; DNA: TGCAGCGTTGAGAAGGGGAGGAATGAGCAGTTCTTC; CDR3: CSVEKGRNEQFF
D: -; J: TRBJ2-3; V: TRBV11-2; size: -; DNA: TGTGCCAGCAGCCACCCTGAGCGGAACACAGATACGCAGTATTTT; CDR3: CASSHPERNTDTQYF
D: TRBD1; J: TRBJ1-4; V: TRBV6-5; size: -; DNA: TGTGCCAGCAGTTGGACGGGACAGGGAAGTGAAAAACTGTTTTTT; CDR3: CASSWTGQGSEKLFF